One and the same sample provided the 30 T cell receptor beta chains below, sequenced in a study of cytomegalovirus exposure and HLA in healthy donors. PCR used 60 Vbeta primers and 13 Jbeta primers. Assay used: immunoSEQ multiplex PCR; TCRdb lists only in-frame clones, some missing. The sample shows about 120,000 clones, around 79% of them seen only once. What was sequenced was PBMCs. Every receptor here comes from a woman aged 18-29 years in good health and CMV-seronegative.

The gene calls are TRBV19 and TRBJ2-2, with D possibly TRBD2 on 5 matching bases. CDR1 and CDR2 (germline): LNHDA, SQIVND (reference sequence). Trimming shortened V by 10 bases and J by 0 bases, and 9 bases separated the two germline ends. The CDR3 totals 13 residues. As DNA, the CDR3 is TGTGCCATCGCGGGTGCGAACACCGGGGAGCTGTTTTTT. Translating gives CAIAGANTGELFF.

V and J are TRBV27 and TRBJ2-7; D is perhaps TRBD1 (5 bases). Trimming shortened V by 5 bases and J by 2 bases, and 13 bases separated the two germline ends. Germline V CDR1 and CDR2: MNHEY, SMNVEV (reference sequence). CDR3 length: 14 amino acids. CDR3 region: CASSPLTGPYEQYF. For the CDR3, the DNA is TGTGCCAGCAGTCCACTCACAGGACCCTACGAGCAGTACTTC.

This chain joins TRBV10-3 and TRBJ2-3, with D maybe TRBD2 (6 bases). Germline assignment: CDR1 ENHRY and CDR2 SYGVKD. The CDR3 is 14 residues long. Trimming removed 10 bases at V and 0 bases at J, with 14 bases between. The CDR3 DNA sequence: TGTGCCACCGGAACGGGGGTTAGCACAGATACGCAGTATTTT. Protein product: CATGTGVSTDTQYF.

This clone has only a few counts. This sequence joins TRBV30 and TRBJ1-4; TRBD1 might be the D (6 bases). The CDR3 is made up of 14 amino acids. CDR1 is GTSNPN, CDR2 SVGIG, per germline (reference sequence). Trimming stripped 0 bases from V and 6 bases from J, with 11 bases between. CDR3 bases: TGTGCCTGGAGTGTACGCAGGGGCGATGAAAAACTGTTTTTT. Its protein product is CAWSVRRGDEKLFF. The whole variable domain, filled in from reference TRBV30 and TRBJ1-4, reads SQTIHQWPATLVQPVGSPLSLECTVEGTSNPNLYWYRQAAGRGLQLLFYSVGIGQISSEVPQNLSASRPQDRQFILSSKKLLLSDSGFYLCAWSVRRGDEKLFFGSGTQLSVL.

The chain uses TRBV27 and TRBJ2-7; possibly TRBD1 for D (6 bases). The germline gives CDR1 MNHEY, CDR2 SMNVEV (reference sequence). The CDR3 covers 15 residues. With 7 bases removed from V and 3 bases from J, the gap between germline ends came to 19 bases. CDR3 protein: CASTGRGRGHYEQYF. The CDR3 DNA sequence: TGTGCCAGCACAGGACGGGGCAGGGGCCACTACGAGCAGTACTTC.

CDR3 region: CASSIQTGGSYNSPLHF. CDR3 bases: TGTGCCAGTAGTATCCAGACAGGGGGCTCCTATAATTCACCCCTCCACTTT. This chain connects TRBV19 to TRBJ1-6; 9 positions match TRBD1. The CDR3 loop spans 17 amino acids. Per the germline V gene, CDR1 is LNHDA and CDR2 is SQIVND (reference sequence). Trimming took 3 bases from V and 0 from J; bases not matched to a gene: 3.

The chain uses TRBV19 and TRBJ1-2; no reliable D call. The CDR3 spans 14 residues. Trimming cost V 5 bases and J 5 bases, with 15 bases left between them. The germline CDR1 and CDR2 sequences are LNHDA and SQIVND (reference sequence). The DNA of the CDR3 is TGTGCCAGTAGTTCGTCGCAGAAGTTGTATGGCTACACCTTC. It is translated as CASSSSQKLYGYTF.

V usage is TRBV27 and J usage is TRBJ2-1; perhaps TRBD2 as D (5 bases). This CDR3 comprises 14 residues. Germline CDR1 MNHEY, CDR2 SMNVEV (reference sequence). With 2 bases removed from V and 5 bases from J, the gap between germline ends came to 10 bases. The CDR3 protein is CASSLRAANNEQFF. CDR3 sequence (DNA): TGTGCCAGCAGTTTAAGAGCGGCGAACAATGAGCAGTTCTTC.

This chain uses TRBV18 with TRBJ1-2; 7 bases agree with TRBD1. CDR3 size: 17 residues. Germline CDR1 and CDR2: KGHSH and LQKENI. V shed 6 bases and J 5 bases; nucleotides not matched to a gene: 18. CDR3 in amino acids: CASSPRPGQRYRYGYTF. CDR3 DNA: TGTGCCAGCTCCCCCAGGCCGGGACAGCGATATAGGTATGGCTACACCTTC.

This clone was seen only once. The gene calls are TRBV2 and TRBJ1-5; D gene ambiguous. Trimming pared 7 bases from V and 7 bases from J, leaving 17 bases between. Germline V CDR1 and CDR2: SNHLY, FYNNEI. The CDR3 covers 14 residues. The CDR3 reads CASTPRRARQPQHF. The CDR3 nucleotides read TGTGCCAGCACCCCCAGGAGGGCTCGGCAGCCCCAGCATTTT.

In this sample, this clone turned up once. DNA for the CDR3: TGTGCCAGCAGCCTGGACAGGGGTAACTATGGCTACACCTTC. Translating gives CASSLDRGNYGYTF. The chain has TRBV5-5 and TRBJ1-2, with 9 bases that match TRBD1. Trimming removed 4 bases from V and 1 base from J; junction bases left unmatched: 2. This CDR3 region has 14 residues. Germline-derived CDR1 and CDR2 are SGHKS and YYEKEE (reference sequence). Variable domain in full (rest from reference TRBV5-5 and TRBJ1-2): DAGVTQSPTHLIKTRGQQVTLRCSPISGHKSVSWYQQVLGQGPQFIFQYYEKEERGRGNFPDRFSARQFPNYSSELNVNALLLGDSALYLCASSLDRGNYGYTFGSGTRLTVV.

V usage is TRBV7-9 and J usage is TRBJ2-7; D is uncertain. The germline V gene encodes CDR1 SEHNR and CDR2 FQNEAQ (reference sequence). The CDR3 runs to 13 residues. Trimming left V 1 base short and J 6 bases short, with 10 bases between. The CDR3 is CASSLDNESEQYF. The CDR3, as DNA: TGTGCCAGCAGCTTAGACAACGAAAGCGAGCAGTACTTC.

This clone came up a few times. The chain employs TRBV6-6 and TRBJ2-1, with D perhaps matching TRBD1 (6 bases). The germline gives CDR1 MNHNY, CDR2 SVGAGI (reference sequence). The V and J ends lost 1 base and 8 bases respectively, with 9 bases between them. The CDR3 length is 13 residues. The CDR3 here is CASSYYRADEQFF. In DNA, the CDR3 is TGTGCCAGCAGTTACTACAGGGCGGATGAGCAGTTCTTC.

This clone was recorded only once. This chain connects TRBV13 to TRBJ2-7; no clear D. Looked up from germline, CDR1 is PRHDT and CDR2 is FYEKMQ (reference sequence). There are 13 residues in the CDR3. V lost 8 bases to trimming and J lost 0 bases, with 11 bases between them. As DNA, the CDR3 is TGTGCCAGCCGATCCCTTAGCTCCTACGAGCAGTACTTC. Protein: CASRSLSSYEQYF.

A single count supports this clone. The chain is built from TRBV7-2 and TRBJ1-4; tentative D call: TRBD1 (5 bases). The V gene's germline CDR1 is SGHTA and CDR2 FQGNSA. Trimming removed 8 bases at V and 11 bases at J, with 21 bases between. CDR3 length: 14 residues. The CDR3 spells CASGRDGPLEKLFF. DNA for the CDR3: TGTGCCAGCGGGAGGGACGGCCCTCTGGAGAAACTGTTTTTT.

The rearrangement links TRBV15 to TRBJ1-1; no definite D call. The CDR3 length is 14 residues. Germline V gene lookup returns CDR1 LNHNV and CDR2 YYDKDF (reference sequence). V shed 2 bases and J shed 0 bases, with 7 bases lying between them. The CDR3 loop is CATSRQAMNTEAFF. The CDR3 DNA is TGTGCCACCAGCAGACAGGCGATGAACACTGAAGCTTTCTTT.

This clone has just one count. The chain has TRBV2 and TRBJ2-7; D is possibly TRBD2 (6 bases). Germline-derived CDR1 and CDR2 are SNHLY and FYNNEI. Trimming cost V 9 bases and J 3 bases, with 21 bases left between them. The CDR3 contains 15 residues. The CDR3 nucleotides read TGTGCCAGTACTATGGACGAAGTGGACTACTACGAGCAGTACTTC. This translates into CASTMDEVDYYEQYF.

This clone showed up just a few times. J is TRBJ1-1 and V is TRBV15; a possible D gene is TRBD1 (5 bases). This CDR3 has 15 residues. The V gene lost 0 bases and the J gene lost 1 base, with 9 bases spanning the gap. CDR1 LNHNV and CDR2 YYDKDF come from the germline V gene (reference sequence). The CDR3 DNA reads as TGTGCCACCAGCAGAGATCGACAGCCGAACACTGAAGCTTTCTTT. Translated, it gives CATSRDRQPNTEAFF.

The chain links TRBV14 to TRBJ1-1, with a tentative D call TRBD1 (6 bases). The ends were cut back, 4 bases at V and 5 bases at J, with 17 bases in the middle. The CDR3 runs 15 residues. Per the germline V gene, CDR1 is SGHDN and CDR2 is FVKESK. This chain's CDR3 is CASSPTLQGRTEAFF. The CDR3 nucleotides are TGTGCCAGCAGCCCAACCTTACAGGGACGAACTGAAGCTTTCTTT.

The chain links TRBV7-2 to TRBJ2-7, with D unclear. The CDR3 is made up of 14 amino acids. Trimming pared 4 bases from V and 2 bases from J, leaving 12 bases between. Germline-derived CDR1 and CDR2 are SGHTA and FQGNSA. Here the CDR3 DNA reads TGTGCCAGCAGCTCCCTCTTAGTTACCTACGAGCAGTACTTC. Translation gives CASSSLLVTYEQYF.

The chain's CDR3 is CASTKGVVEKLFF. As DNA, the CDR3 is TGTGCCAGCACCAAAGGGGTTGTCGAAAAACTGTTTTTT. The chain joins TRBV2 to TRBJ1-4; D is possibly TRBD1 (5 bases). V lost 7 bases to trimming and J lost 8 bases, with 14 bases between them. Per the germline V gene, CDR1 is SNHLY and CDR2 is FYNNEI. This CDR3 is 13 amino acids long.

The chain uses TRBV5-1 and TRBJ2-3; TRBD2 matches 10 bases. The J segment lost 6 bases and the V segment lost 3 bases, leaving 4 bases of the junction unmatched. This CDR3 comprises 14 residues. Germline V gene data show CDR1 as SGHRS and CDR2 as YFSETQ. The CDR3 DNA sequence: TGCGCCAGCAGCTCTAGCGGGAGAGGGGATACGCAGTATTTT. It encodes CASSSSGRGDTQYF. Based on the CDR3 plus reference TRBV5-1 and TRBJ2-3, the full variable domain is KAGVTQTPRYLIKTRGQQVTLSCSPISGHRSVSWYQQTPGQGLQFLFEYFSETQRNKGNFPGRFSGRQFSNSRSEMNVSTLELGDSALYLCASSSSGRGDTQYFGPGTRLTVL.

The chain couples TRBV2 to TRBJ1-5; D is ambiguous. V was trimmed by 8 bases and J by 0 bases, leaving 14 bases between them. Germline V gene lookup returns CDR1 SNHLY and CDR2 FYNNEI. The CDR3 loop spans 15 amino acids. As DNA, the CDR3 is TGTGCCAGCCGTACATCGTCAGGTAGCAATCAGCCCCAGCATTTT. Its translation: CASRTSSGSNQPQHF.

This clone was counted only a few times. V and J are TRBV6-6 and TRBJ1-1, with TRBD1 as a possible D gene (6 bases). Germline loops: CDR1 MNHNY, CDR2 SVGAGI (reference sequence). The length of the CDR3 is 15 residues. Trimming pared 5 bases from V and 0 bases from J, leaving 13 bases between. The CDR3 DNA follows: TGTGCCAGCAGTACCACAGGGTCGGTGAACACTGAAGCTTTCTTT. Its protein is CASSTTGSVNTEAFF.

The rearrangement joins TRBV7-8 to TRBJ2-1; no firm D call. Germline V gene lookup returns CDR1 SGHVS and CDR2 FQNEAQ. Trimming removed 4 bases at V and 8 bases at J, with 15 bases between. The CDR3 sequence is 14 residues long. CDR3 sequence: CASSSIGANYEQFF. For the CDR3, the DNA is TGTGCCAGCAGCTCCATAGGAGCTAATTATGAGCAGTTCTTC. Variable domain in full (rest from reference TRBV7-8 and TRBJ2-1): GAGVSQSPRYKVAKRGQDVALRCDPISGHVSLFWYQQALGQGPEFLTYFQNEAQLDKSGLPSDRFFAERPEGSVSTLKIQRTQQEDSAVYLCASSSIGANYEQFFGPGTRLTVL.

The chain uses TRBV19 and TRBJ2-1; no reliable D call. Between the trimmed V and J ends, which lost 6 bases and 0 bases, there was a span of 6 bases. CDR1 LNHDA and CDR2 SQIVND come from the germline V gene (reference sequence). The CDR3 extends over 13 amino acids. The CDR3 here is CASRPGSYNEQFF. For the CDR3, the DNA is TGTGCCAGTAGACCAGGCTCCTACAATGAGCAGTTCTTC.

The CDR3 DNA reads TGTGCCAGCAGCCGCGACTACAGAGACTCTAACTATGGCTACACCTTC. Its protein is CASSRDYRDSNYGYTF. The chain has TRBV11-2 and TRBJ1-2; D unresolved. V lost 5 bases and J 0 bases, leaving 16 bases between the germline ends. The germline gives CDR1 SGHAT, CDR2 FQNNGV. The CDR3 runs 16 residues. The whole variable domain, filled in from reference TRBV11-2 and TRBJ1-2, reads EAGVAQSPRYKIIEKRQSVAFWCNPISGHATLYWYQQILGQGPKLLIQFQNNGVVDDSQLPKDRFSAERLKGVDSTLKIQPAKLEDSAVYLCASSRDYRDSNYGYTFGSGTRLTVV.

The chain recombines TRBV5-4 with TRBJ1-4, with TRBD1 identical over 9 bases. CDR1 and CDR2 (germline): SGHNT, YYREEE (reference sequence). Trimming cost V 0 bases and J 0 bases; bases outside gene matches: 0. The CDR3 spans 16 residues. The CDR3 nucleotides read TGTGCCAGCAGCTTGGGACAGGGGGCAACTAATGAAAAACTGTTTTTT. Its protein is CASSLGQGATNEKLFF.

The chain carries TRBV2 and TRBJ2-1; a weak D match, TRBD1 (5 bases). The CDR3 loop spans 14 amino acids. CDR1 and CDR2 (germline): SNHLY, FYNNEI. Trimming took off 2 bases at V and 7 bases at J, with 12 bases between the two ends. The CDR3 loop is CASSEIVTVNEQFF. The DNA of the CDR3 is TGTGCCAGCAGTGAAATAGTGACAGTGAATGAGCAGTTCTTC.

The genes are TRBV9 and TRBJ1-2; D call uncertain. The germline gives CDR1 SGDLS, CDR2 YYNGEE. V was shortened by 0 bases and J by 5 bases, with 11 bases between the two germline ends. The CDR3 spans 14 residues. In nucleotides, the CDR3 is TGTGCCAGCAGCGTAGGAGGCCAGCAATATGGCTACACCTTC. It encodes CASSVGGQQYGYTF.